The 13 T cell receptor beta chains in this list originate from one sample, sequenced in a study of PD-L1 blockade in urothelial cancer (dated by TCRdb to about 2017). The method was the immunoSEQ multiplex PCR assay. In TCRdb, the immuneACCESS table is reduced to in-frame sequences with V and J assigned. These tables do not hold every clone; where another copy was compared, an unresolved V gene accounts for under half, and the others remain unexplained. For this sample there are about 76,000 clones; around four fifths appear just once. In total, the top ten clones hold 4.7% of the sample. The sample here was PBMCs, taken around atezolizumab (anti-PD-L1) treatment. These TCRs come from a man between 65 and 80 years old with urothelial cancer.

This clone showed up just once. The chain carries TRBV18 and TRBJ1-1; 8 bases agree with TRBD1. The ends lost 4 bases at V and 10 bases at J; junction bases unmatched: 17. CDR3 length: 16 residues. The germline gives CDR1 KGHSH, CDR2 LQKENI. The CDR3 sequence: CASSRTTGVERLGAFF. In nucleotides, the CDR3 is TGTGCCAGCTCACGAACGACAGGGGTCGAACGATTGGGAGCTTTCTTT.

The rearrangement links TRBV27 to TRBJ1-4; 8 bases are shared with TRBD1. Germline V gives CDR1 MNHEY, CDR2 SMNVEV (reference sequence). The V and J ends lost 5 bases and 11 bases, in that order; junction bases with no gene match: 13. This CDR3 contains 15 residues. For the CDR3, the DNA is TGTGCCAGCAGTAGGACCGGGACAGGCAGCGGCAAACTGTTTTTT. This encodes CASSRTGTGSGKLFF.

The genes are TRBV27 and TRBJ2-3, with D hard to call. Trimming stripped 4 bases from V and 1 base from J, with 6 bases between. Germline values: CDR1 MNHEY, CDR2 SMNVEV (reference sequence). The CDR3 has 13 residues. Here the CDR3 DNA reads TGTGCCAGCAGTTCACACCGCACAGATACGCAGTATTTT. The encoded protein is CASSSHRTDTQYF.

The CDR3 loop is CASSLGLAGEQFF. The CDR3 bases are TGTGCCAGCAGCCTCGGACTAGCCGGTGAGCAGTTCTTC. The chain joins TRBV5-5 to TRBJ2-1, with 8 bases matching TRBD2. V was clipped by 4 bases and J by 9 bases; unmatched bases: 6. CDR1 is SGHKS and CDR2 is YYEKEE in the germline V gene (reference sequence). The length of the CDR3 is 13 residues. Together with reference TRBV5-5 and TRBJ2-1, the CDR3 gives the full variable domain: DAGVTQSPTHLIKTRGQQVTLRCSPISGHKSVSWYQQVLGQGPQFIFQYYEKEERGRGNFPDRFSARQFPNYSSELNVNALLLGDSALYLCASSLGLAGEQFFGPGTRLTVL.

This clone appeared a single time. This rearrangement joins TRBV18 to TRBJ1-5, with unresolved D. Germline V gives CDR1 KGHSH, CDR2 LQKENI. V was pared by 5 bases and J by 3 bases, with 11 bases between. The CDR3 loop spans 14 amino acids. CDR3 amino acids: CASSSSRDNQPQHF. The CDR3 DNA sequence: TGTGCCAGCTCATCTTCTAGAGACAATCAGCCCCAGCATTTT.

V is TRBV2 and J is TRBJ1-5; D may be TRBD1 (5 bases). The CDR3 extends over 15 amino acids. Trimming removed 1 base from V and 6 bases from J, with 13 bases in between. Germline CDR1 SNHLY, CDR2 FYNNEI. The DNA for the CDR3 is TGTGCCAGCAGTGAAGGCCGAACAGGTAGTCAGCCCCAGCATTTT. Amino acid sequence: CASSEGRTGSQPQHF.

This clone was counted a few times. The chain employs TRBV28 and TRBJ2-2; no clear D. Looked up from germline, CDR1 is MDHEN and CDR2 is SYDVKM. The CDR3 runs 14 residues. Trimming stripped 6 bases from V and 6 bases from J, with 14 bases between. The CDR3 region has the DNA TGTGCCAGCAGCCTTGTCCGAACACCCGGGGAGCTGTTTTTT. It translates to CASSLVRTPGELFF.

The rearrangement joins TRBV5-1 to TRBJ2-7; TRBD2 matches at 10 bases. V lost 0 bases and J lost 2; bases outside the gene matches: 2. The germline gives CDR1 SGHRS, CDR2 YFSETQ. This CDR3 comprises 15 residues. The CDR3 region has the DNA TGCGCCAGCAGCTTGGACACTAGCGGGGCCTACGAGCAGTACTTC. It translates to CASSLDTSGAYEQYF.

The chain is built from TRBV4-1 and TRBJ1-4; 8 bases map to TRBD1. CDR1 is MGHRA and CDR2 is YSYEKL in the germline V gene. V was pared by 0 bases and J by 0 bases, with 9 bases of the junction left unmatched. This CDR3 region has 19 residues. CDR3 DNA sequence: TGCGCCAGCAGCCAAGACTTTGGGCGGGACAGGCCAACTAATGAAAAACTGTTTTTT. Its translation: CASSQDFGRDRPTNEKLFF.

J is TRBJ1-1 and V is TRBV6-5, with D unresolved. CDR1 MNHEY and CDR2 SVGAGI come from the germline V gene. This CDR3 contains 14 residues. Trimming left V 5 bases short and J 1 base short, with 11 bases between. CDR3: CASSTPRRNTEAFF. CDR3 nucleotides: TGTGCCAGCAGTACGCCACGGAGGAACACTGAAGCTTTCTTT.

As to this clone: Other DNA sequences in the sample encode the same CDR3. This chain connects TRBV18 to TRBJ2-7; 7 bases align to TRBD1. Germline CDR1 reads KGHSH; CDR2 reads LQKENI. V lost 3 bases and J lost 6; bases outside the gene matches: 5. This CDR3 spans 13 amino acids. The CDR3 region has the DNA TGTGCCAGCTCACCGGGTGCAGGGGGCGAGCAGTACTTC. Its translation: CASSPGAGGEQYF.

This chain joins TRBV18 and TRBJ2-3, with D perhaps TRBD1 (6 bases). The CDR3 extends over 15 amino acids. The V gene's germline CDR1 is KGHSH and CDR2 LQKENI. Trimming shortened V by 1 base and J by 0 bases, and 8 bases separated the two germline ends. CDR3: CASSPRQASTDTQYF. For the CDR3, the DNA is TGTGCCAGCTCACCACGACAGGCTAGCACAGATACGCAGTATTTT. Using reference TRBV18 and TRBJ2-3 for the parts outside the CDR3, the full variable domain is NAGVMQNPRHLVRRRGQEARLRCSPMKGHSHVYWYRQLPEEGLKFMVYLQKENIIDESGMPKERFSAEFPKEGPSILRIQQVVRGDSAAYFCASSPRQASTDTQYFGPGTRLTVL.

The chain uses TRBV28 and TRBJ1-2, with a possible D match to TRBD1 (6 bases). Trimming took off 3 bases at V and 5 bases at J, with 19 bases between the two ends. Germline V lookup: CDR1 MDHEN, CDR2 SYDVKM. CDR3 size: 16 residues. CDR3 loop: CASSLAGGPMWYGYTF. The CDR3 DNA reads as TGTGCCAGCAGTTTGGCTGGGGGCCCTATGTGGTATGGCTACACCTTC.